A selection of T cell receptor beta chains follows, all from one sample in a study of early T cells in non-severe SARS-CoV-2 infection. TCRdb analysed the 5' RACE reads with MiXCR anew, one entry per CDR3 protein. Here the sample spans 100,000 to 120,000 distinct CDR3 sequences, 9% to 13% being singletons. The sequenced sample consisted of whole blood. The receptors stem from an adult who was a healthcare worker with PCR-confirmed SARS-CoV-2 infection or an uninfected control (not recorded which). Both conserved end residues are part of each CDR3. Size is stated for part of the rows, as once, few or many counts, or as a class when the clone is expanded.

size,V,CDR3
many,TRBV7-9,CASSPDISSYEQYF
-,TRBV12-3/TRBV12-4,CASTQTGTAGYTF
many,TRBV7-9,CASSLEGLAGGGRNEQFF
many,TRBV28,CASTFGSVSSNYGYTF
few,TRBV3-1,CASSRKGPSYEQYF
-,TRBV29-1,CSAASVRLVDNEQFF
-,TRBV11-2,CASSLGQDREETQYF
few,TRBV28,CASSPGTANSPLHF
many,TRBV20-1,CSAVSGTSKGDEQFF
-,TRBV5-8,CASLRISFYEQYF
-,TRBV30,CAWRGLARESATQYF
many,TRBV5-1,CASSLEWGTLRHEQYF
many,TRBV18,CASSPRRQSTEEQYF
few,TRBV29-1,CSVRGYNEQFF
many,TRBV9,CASSGDNDNEQFF
-,TRBV29-1,CSVESWGANTGELFF
once,TRBV20-1,CSALGPLSSYEQYF
few,TRBV6-2/TRBV6-3,CASTQSQGGGYTF
many,TRBV7-9,CASSSLPLGNTEAFF
-,TRBV7-3,CASSLLFWGFAGNTIYF
-,TRBV6-2/TRBV6-3,CASTIGTSGYQETQYF
few,TRBV7-9,CASSIAGGMADNEQFF
-,TRBV5-4,CASSLVFDWEYTEAFF
-,TRBV30,CAWSVSLGGNQPQHF
few,TRBV20-1,CSGRGLAGGSSYEQYF
few,TRBV10-2,CASRSGLSGANVLTF
few,TRBV7-2,CASSSMTNLEAFF